A selection of T cell receptor beta chains follows, all from one sample in a study of beta chain features in type 1 diabetes. Assay used: immunoSEQ multiplex PCR; TCRdb lists only in-frame clones, some missing. This sample has about 740,000 clones, with 10% to 15% found just once. Source material: naive CD4+ T cells from blood. These receptors originate from a man younger than 35 with type 1 diabetes. Both conserved end residues are part of each CDR3. A D gene is named only where the DNA matches it firmly. A row's size may be missing; if present it is once, few, many or a size class.

>TRBV6-6|NA|TRBJ1-2|TRBD1
TGTGCCAGCGTCGGAACAGGGGGTGGCTACACCTTC
CASVGTGGGYTF
>TRBV29-1|few|TRBJ2-3|NA
TGCAGCGGGGGGGCCAATACGCAGTATTTT
CSGGANTQYF
>TRBV6-6|few|TRBJ1-4|TRBD1
TGTGCCAGCAGTTACCCCCCGGGACAGAGGGCTGAAAAACTGTTTTTT
CASSYPPGQRAEKLFF
>TRBV9|NA|TRBJ2-2|TRBD1
TGTGCCAGCAGCTTCGGGACAGGGAGATCTAGCACCGGGGAGCTGTTTTTT
CASSFGTGRSSTGELFF
>TRBV5-6|NA|TRBJ2-3|TRBD1
TGTGCCAGCAGCTTGGCCCGGACAGGGTGGACAGATACGCAGTATTTT
CASSLARTGWTDTQYF
>TRBV5-1|NA|TRBJ2-2|NA
TGCGCCAGCAGCTTGGCACAGGGAGGCAGCGGGGAGCTGTTTTTT
CASSLAQGGSGELFF
>TRBV4-1|NA|TRBJ1-6|NA
TGCGCCAGCAGCCAAGTCATGGTTAGTTCACCCCTCCACTTT
CASSQVMVSSPLHF
>TRBV5-1|few|TRBJ1-6|TRBD1
TGCGCCAGCAGCCAGGGACAGGGAGGTTCACCCCTCCACTTT
CASSQGQGGSPLHF
>TRBV6-1|once|TRBJ2-7|NA
TGTGCCAGCAGTGAAGCGCTCGCAGGCGGCTCCTACGAGCAGTACTTC
CASSEALAGGSYEQYF
>TRBV6-6|NA|TRBJ2-3|NA
TGTGCCAGCAGTTACTCACCAGGCACAGATACGCAGTATTTT
CASSYSPGTDTQYF
>TRBV29-1|few|TRBJ1-2|NA
TGCAGCGTTGGACAGCAGGAGGGCTACACCTTC
CSVGQQEGYTF
>TRBV6-6|NA|TRBJ2-1|NA
TGTGCCAGCAGCGGTGGCGGGGTAGAGGACAATGAGCAGTTCTTC
CASSGGGVEDNEQFF
>TRBV29-1|few|TRBJ2-5|NA
TGCAGCTGTGGGGAGTCTCAAGAGACCCAGTACTTC
CSCGESQETQYF
>TRBV4-1|NA|TRBJ2-1|TRBD2
TGCGCCAGCAGCCGAAATACGGGGGGGCAGTCCGTTCCGCAGTTCTTC
CASSRNTGGQSVPQFF
>TRBV27|NA|TRBJ1-2|TRBD1
TGTGCCAGCAGTCTTGCCCAGGGGGTTGGCTATGGCTACACCTTC
CASSLAQGVGYGYTF
>TRBV2|few|TRBJ2-5|TRBD1
TGTGCCAGCGGGGGACAGGGGCGGGAGACCCAGTACTTC
CASGGQGRETQYF
>TRBV7-7|few|TRBJ2-2|NA
TGTGCTAGCAGCTTCGGAGCCACCGGGGAGCTGTTTTTT
CASSFGATGELFF
>TRBV11-2|few|TRBJ2-1|NA
TGTGCCAGCAGCCTTGGACAGTACAATGAGCAGTTCTTC
CASSLGQYNEQFF
>TRBV28|NA|TRBJ2-7|TRBD1
TGTGCCAGCAGTTTTATGACAGGGTCGAACGAGCAGTACTTC
CASSFMTGSNEQYF
>TRBV19|few|TRBJ2-1|NA
TGTGCCAGTAGTTCAAACCCGGGATCCTACAATGAGCAGTTCTTC
CASSSNPGSYNEQFF
>TRBV23-1|few|TRBJ1-1|NA
TGCGCCAGCAGTCAATCCGGGCTTCTCCTGAACACTGAAGCTTTCTTT
CASSQSGLLLNTEAFF
>TRBV30|few|TRBJ1-2|NA
TGTGCCTGGAGTCGATCCTACATCCCGAACTATGGCTACACCTTC
CAWSRSYIPNYGYTF
>TRBV5-6|few|TRBJ2-7|NA
TGTGCCAGCAGCTCCGAAACCAGGGCTGAGCAGTACTTC
CASSSETRAEQYF